Following are 26 T cell receptor beta chains from one sample sequenced in a study of identical twins. A single record per CDR3 protein comes from TCRdb applying MiXCR to the 5' RACE reads. The sample has more than 1.5 million distinct CDR3 sequences, about 31% seen once. The sequencing sample was made of cord blood. All receptors derive from a newborn girl in good health.

This clonotype showed up just a few times. This sequence joins TRBV27 and TRBJ2-7; tentative D call: TRBD1 (6 bases). The CDR3 is made up of 16 amino acids. The ends were cut back, 1 base at V and 7 bases at J, with 20 bases in the middle. CDR1 and CDR2 from the germline V gene are MNHEY and SMNVEV (reference sequence). DNA of the CDR3: TGTGCCAGCAGTTTATGGGCTGGGGGCCCCTACAATGAGCAGTACTTC. Amino acids: CASSLWAGGPYNEQYF.

This chain uses TRBV7-2 with TRBJ1-2; maybe TRBD1 (5 bases). The germline gives CDR1 SGHTA, CDR2 FQGNSA. Trimming removed 5 bases from V and 2 bases from J, with 21 bases in between. The CDR3 covers 17 residues. In DNA, the CDR3 is TGTGCCAGCAGCCCGAGGGTCAGGGAAGGTTTGAACTATGGCTACACCTTC. This gives the protein CASSPRVREGLNYGYTF. The full variable domain, with the rest looked up from reference TRBV7-2 and TRBJ1-2, is GAGVSQSPSNKVTEKGKDVELRCDPISGHTALYWYRQSLGQGLEFLIYFQGNSAPDKSGLPSDRFSAERTGGSVSTLTIQRTQQEDSAVYLCASSPRVREGLNYGYTFGSGTRLTVV.

The chain links TRBV7-4 to TRBJ1-4; 9 bases agree with TRBD1. CDR1 and CDR2 from the germline V gene are SGHVT and SQSDAQ. Unmatched junction bases numbered 11, after V lost 5 bases and J lost 7 bases. The CDR3 runs 16 residues. The CDR3 DNA reads TGTGCCAGCAGCGTCACACAGGGGGCCGAATTTGAAAAACTGTTTTTT. It codes for CASSVTQGAEFEKLFF.

This clonotype was seen at least ten times. The gene calls are TRBV4-1 and TRBJ2-7; TRBD2 aligns across 8 bases. Germline CDR1 MGHRA, CDR2 YSYEKL. The junction had 4 bases not matched to a gene; V was cut back by 0 bases and J by 3 bases. The CDR3 contains 15 residues. The CDR3 loop reads CASSQDRLAGYEQYF. CDR3 nucleotide sequence: TGCGCCAGCAGCCAAGATCGTCTAGCGGGCTACGAGCAGTACTTC.

The gene calls are TRBV3-1 and TRBJ1-2; D is uncertain. CDR3 length: 15 amino acids. CDR1 and CDR2 from the germline V gene are LGHDT and YNNKEL (reference sequence). The ends were cut back, 5 bases at V and 1 base at J, with 14 bases in the middle. DNA for the CDR3: TGTGCCAGCAGCGACCACAAACAGATTAACTATGGCTACACCTTC. It encodes CASSDHKQINYGYTF.

To note about this clonotype: This sequence may be a read error, since a much larger clone differs from it by one base. The chain employs TRBV29-1 and TRBJ2-1, with 10 bases fitting TRBD2. Germline V gene sequence: CDR1 SQVTM, CDR2 ANQGSEA. The V and J ends lost 5 bases and 2 bases, in that order; junction bases with no gene match: 0. The CDR3 is 13 residues long. In DNA form, the CDR3 reads TGCAGCGTTAGCGGGAGGGCCTACAATGAGCAGTTCTTC. Translating gives CSVSGRAYNEQFF.

This clonotype was counted only a few times. This sequence joins TRBV10-3 and TRBJ1-2, with TRBD1 matching over 9 bases. This CDR3 has 13 amino acids. Per germline, CDR1 ENHRY and CDR2 SYGVKD. V trimming: 11 bases; J trimming: 7 bases; junction bases outside the gene matches: 11. The CDR3 bases are TGTGCCGTTACCGGGACAGGGTCTGCTGGCTACACCTTC. This encodes CAVTGTGSAGYTF.

The J gene is TRBJ1-6, the V gene TRBV4-2; TRBD1 matches at 10 bases. Germline values: CDR1 LGHNA, CDR2 YNFKEQ. With 1 base clipped from V and 2 bases from J, the junction kept 8 bases outside the gene matches. The CDR3 sequence is 19 residues long. This chain's CDR3 is CASSQGADRGLTYNSPLHF. For the CDR3, the DNA is TGTGCCAGCAGCCAAGGCGCAGACAGGGGGCTGACCTATAATTCACCCCTCCACTTT.

This clonotype has only a few counts. The chain combines TRBV10-3 with TRBJ1-2, with 10 bases matching TRBD1. V lost 5 bases and J lost 7; bases outside the gene matches: 4. Germline V gene data show CDR1 as ENHRY and CDR2 as SYGVKD. This CDR3 spans 13 amino acids. CDR3 sequence: CAISKDRGLGYTF. CDR3 nucleotides: TGTGCCATCAGTAAAGACAGGGGGCTTGGCTACACCTTC.

Of note for this clonotype: The junction differs from germline at one of its ends, possibly a read error. The chain recombines TRBV28 with TRBJ2-1, with 7 bases fitting TRBD2. The CDR3 loop spans 15 amino acids. From germline, CDR1 is MDHEN and CDR2 SYDVKM. DNA for the CDR3: TGTGCCAGCAAGGAGGCGGGAGTCTCCTGCAATGAGCAGTTCTTC. Protein product: CASKEAGVSCNEQFF.

This clonotype showed up just a few times. The chain has TRBV28 and TRBJ2-2; 8 nucleotides line up with TRBD2. This CDR3 is 15 amino acids long. V lost 6 bases to trimming and J lost 4 bases; unmatched junction nucleotides: 7. The germline V gene has CDR1 MDHEN and CDR2 SYDVKM. The CDR3 DNA sequence: TGTGCCAGCAGCCCAAGCGGGAGTGGCACCGGGGAGCTGTTTTTT. It translates to CASSPSGSGTGELFF.

J is TRBJ2-5 and V is TRBV7-9; tentative D call: TRBD2 (6 bases). The assigned J gene may be wrong: the sequence end matches TRBJ2-7 better. The CDR3 totals 15 residues. CDR1 SEHNR and CDR2 FQNEAQ come from the germline V gene (reference sequence). In DNA, the CDR3 is TGTGCCAGCAGCTTAGCGCATGGGGGGACCTACGAGCAGTACTTC. Translation: CASSLAHGGTYEQYF.

The genes are TRBV28 and TRBJ2-5, with 7 positions matching TRBD1. This CDR3 comprises 13 residues. The trim removed 5 bases at V and 4 bases at J, leaving 4 bases unmatched. Germline V gene sequence: CDR1 MDHEN, CDR2 SYDVKM. Here the CDR3 reads CASSGQDRETQYF. In DNA, the CDR3 is TGTGCCAGCAGTGGACAGGACCGAGAGACCCAGTACTTC.

This clonotype appeared many times. CDR3: CASRMSQVGETQYF. The CDR3 nucleotides are TGTGCCAGCAGAATGTCGCAGGTGGGAGAGACCCAGTACTTC. V gene TRBV12-3 or TRBV12-4 combines with J gene TRBJ2-5; D is ambiguous. The CDR3 is 14 residues long. V was clipped by 6 bases and J by 4 bases, with 15 bases between them.

V is TRBV27 and J is TRBJ2-5; D is ambiguous. Deletions cut 0 bases from V and 3 bases from J, with 8 bases between. This CDR3 spans 14 amino acids. CDR1 and CDR2 (germline): MNHEY, SMNVEV (reference sequence). CDR3 residues: CASSLSIWEETQYF. In DNA, the CDR3 is TGTGCCAGCAGTTTATCGATCTGGGAAGAGACCCAGTACTTC.

V and J are TRBV5-1 and TRBJ2-1; D is unresolved. The CDR3 contains 14 residues. V was shortened by 0 bases and J by 8 bases, with 12 bases between the two germline ends. Germline V lookup: CDR1 SGHRS, CDR2 YFSETQ. The CDR3 bases are TGCGCCAGCAGCTTGGAGGCTAGTTCCGATGAGCAGTTCTTC. Amino acid sequence: CASSLEASSDEQFF.

This sequence joins TRBV6-5 and TRBJ1-6; 8 bases are a match to TRBD1. The CDR3 covers 14 residues. Trimming cost V 5 bases and J 7 bases; bases outside gene matches: 4. Germline-derived CDR1 and CDR2 are MNHEY and SVGAGI. CDR3 coding DNA: TGTGCCAGCAGTCCTACAGGGGGGAATTCACCCCTCCACTTT. Its translation: CASSPTGGNSPLHF.

This clonotype showed up just a few times. The V call is TRBV20-1, the J call TRBJ2-7, with 8 positions matching TRBD1. CDR3 length: 14 residues. V lost 3 bases and J lost 2; bases outside the gene matches: 6. CDR1 is DFQATT and CDR2 is SNEGSKA in the germline V gene (reference sequence). The CDR3 region is CSASVPQGAYEQYF. The CDR3 DNA is TGCAGTGCTAGTGTCCCACAGGGGGCCTACGAGCAGTACTTC.

The CDR3 reads CSATTGLAYETQYF. Written as DNA, the CDR3 is TGCAGTGCTACTACCGGACTAGCCTATGAGACCCAGTACTTC. The chain combines TRBV20-1 with TRBJ2-5; 8 positions match TRBD2. From germline, CDR1 is DFQATT and CDR2 SNEGSKA (reference sequence). This CDR3 is built from 14 residues. Trimming at V came to 4 bases and at J to 5 bases, leaving 9 bases not matched to a gene.

V and J are TRBV20-1 and TRBJ2-5; TRBD2 matches at 9 bases. The J call may not be correct, given that the DNA end is closer to TRBJ2-7. The CDR3 sequence is 17 residues long. CDR1 is DFQATT and CDR2 is SNEGSKA in the germline V gene (reference sequence). This CDR3 reads CSARGPPIAGVAYEQYF. Here the CDR3 DNA reads TGCAGTGCTAGAGGCCCCCCCATAGCGGGAGTCGCCTACGAGCAGTACTTC.

The rearrangement links TRBV29-1 to TRBJ2-3; D is perhaps TRBD1 or TRBD2 (5 bases each). CDR1 is SQVTM and CDR2 is ANQGSEA in the germline V gene. The CDR3 is made up of 13 amino acids. Trimming pared 5 bases from V and 6 bases from J, leaving 15 bases between. CDR3: CSVLERGADTQYF. The CDR3 nucleotides are TGCAGCGTTCTCGAGAGAGGGGCGGATACGCAGTATTTT.

The chain combines TRBV29-1 with TRBJ2-2, with D perhaps given as TRBD1 or TRBD2 (5 bases each). V dropped 2 bases and J dropped 2 bases, with 12 bases sitting between them. The CDR3 is made up of 15 amino acids. CDR1 is SQVTM, CDR2 ANQGSEA, per germline. CDR3 protein: CSVEWRTPNTGELFF. Written as DNA, the CDR3 is TGCAGCGTTGAATGGAGGACACCTAACACCGGGGAGCTGTTTTTT.

CDR3 in amino acids: CASSQDPGTRGYGYTF. The DNA for the CDR3 is TGTGCCAGCAGCCAAGACCCCGGGACTAGGGGCTATGGCTACACCTTC. The J gene is TRBJ1-2, the V gene TRBV4-2; tentative D call: TRBD1 (5 bases). Germline V CDR1 and CDR2: LGHNA, YNFKEQ. V was shortened by 0 bases and J by 4 bases, with 15 bases between the two germline ends. The CDR3 totals 16 residues.

The chain combines TRBV25-1 with TRBJ1-1; D might be TRBD1 (6 bases). Germline lookup yields CDR1 MGHDK and CDR2 SYGVNS. The CDR3 runs 15 residues. Trimming pared 4 bases from V and 1 base from J, leaving 13 bases between. CDR3 loop: CASSAPTGKNTEAFF. The CDR3 DNA sequence: TGTGCCAGCAGTGCTCCAACAGGGAAGAACACTGAAGCTTTCTTT.

This clonotype came up once. Germline is not matched at one junction end, which may reflect a read error. The genes are TRBV3-1 and TRBJ1-2; D is ambiguous. The CDR3 sequence is 13 residues long. Germline V lookup: CDR1 LGHDT, CDR2 YNNKEL (reference sequence). CDR3 region: CATSQIRNYGYTF. The CDR3, as DNA: TGTGCCACCAGCCAAATCCGGAACTATGGCTACACCTTC.

This clonotype was observed many times. The chain combines TRBV6-5 with TRBJ2-3, with 11 positions matching TRBD1. This CDR3 has 15 amino acids. Germline CDR1 reads MNHEY; CDR2 reads SVGAGI. V shed 4 bases and J 5 bases; nucleotides not matched to a gene: 5. This CDR3 is CASSLDRGLRDTQYF. The CDR3, as DNA: TGTGCCAGCAGTTTGGACAGGGGGCTTCGAGATACGCAGTATTTT.